The 3 T cell receptor beta chains presented below share a single source sample, sequenced in a study of T cell responses to AZD1222 COVID-19 vaccine. The assay was immunoSEQ multiplex PCR, and TCRdb's table has in-frame clones only and misses some. The sample consists of under 150,000 clones, around 91% of them appearing once. The sample was peripheral blood, taken on day 0 of AZD1222 vaccination. The receptor set was obtained from an adult in good health.

The chain joins TRBV10-3 to TRBJ1-2; the D is unclear. The CDR3 consists of 13 residues. Germline-derived CDR1 and CDR2 are ENHRY and SYGVKD. With 0 bases removed from V and 7 bases from J, the gap between germline ends came to 9 bases. The CDR3 is CAISESTIGGYTF. The CDR3 DNA reads TGTGCCATCAGTGAGTCGACAATCGGTGGCTACACCTTC.

This clone showed up just once. This sequence joins TRBV7-2 and TRBJ2-5; tentative D call: TRBD2 (5 bases). V was shortened by 1 base and J by 7 bases, with 16 bases between the two germline ends. The V gene's germline CDR1 is SGHTA and CDR2 FQGNSA. The length of the CDR3 is 15 residues. CDR3 region: CASSLDASGAVTQYF. The CDR3 DNA is TGTGCCAGCAGCTTAGACGCCAGCGGAGCGGTGACCCAGTACTTC.

J is TRBJ1-4 and V is TRBV20-1; 7 bases fit TRBD1. V dropped 3 bases and J dropped 10; count of bases not matched to a gene: 2. CDR1 and CDR2 (germline): DFQATT, SNEGSKA (reference sequence). This CDR3 has 11 amino acids. CDR3 loop: CSASDRVKLFF. DNA for the CDR3: TGCAGTGCTAGCGACAGGGTAAAACTGTTTTTT.